Shown below are 26 T cell receptor beta chains from a single sample sequenced in a study of cytomegalovirus exposure and HLA in healthy donors. Researchers ran the PCR with 60 Vbeta and 13 Jbeta primers. The table came from immunoSEQ multiplex PCR; TCRdb's copy has only in-frame clones and leaves some out. The top ten hold just over 2% of the sample, which has more than 150,000 clones, around 81% seen once. The sequenced sample was PBMCs. These receptors were collected from a woman younger than 30 in good health and CMV-seropositive.

This clone has only one observation. The chain couples TRBV4-1 to TRBJ1-1, with a weak D call TRBD1 (6 bases). V lost 3 bases and J lost 11, with 13 bases in between. CDR3 size: 12 residues. Germline assignment: CDR1 MGHRA and CDR2 YSYEKL. The CDR3 region has the DNA TGCGCCAGCAGCCACCACAGGGAAGAGGCTTTCTTT. This translates into CASSHHREEAFF.

The J gene is TRBJ2-7, the V gene TRBV7-2; 8 nucleotides align to TRBD1. V lost 5 bases to trimming and J lost 7 bases; unmatched junction nucleotides: 10. CDR3 length equals 14 residues. CDR1 and CDR2 from the germline V gene are SGHTA and FQGNSA. The CDR3 DNA follows: TGTGCCAGCAGCCTCCGACAGGGGTCCTGGGAGCAGTACGTC. Protein sequence: CASSLRQGSWEQYV.

The gene calls are TRBV5-1 and TRBJ1-1; a weak D match, TRBD1 (6 bases). V gave up 3 bases and J gave up 5 bases, with 11 bases separating them. The CDR3 runs to 13 residues. CDR1 and CDR2 (germline): SGHRS, YFSETQ. In DNA form, the CDR3 reads TGCGCCAGCAGCTACACCGACAGGACTGAAGCTTTCTTT. Residues: CASSYTDRTEAFF.

As concerns this clone: Different DNA sequences within this sample yield the same CDR3. The chain carries TRBV2 and TRBJ2-5; D is uncertain. The CDR3 is made up of 11 amino acids. Germline CDR1 and CDR2: SNHLY and FYNNEI. The germline V and J ends were trimmed by 4 bases and 5 bases, with 5 bases remaining between them. DNA for the CDR3: TGTGCCAGCAGTGTTCGGGAGACCCAGTACTTC. Its translation: CASSVRETQYF.

This chain links TRBV27 with TRBJ2-7, with TRBD1 matching over 10 bases. The CDR3 is 15 residues long. Germline V CDR1 and CDR2: MNHEY, SMNVEV (reference sequence). V shed 6 bases and J 2 bases; nucleotides not matched to a gene: 7. CDR3 bases: TGTGCCAGCAGCCGTACCGGGACAGGGGCCTACGAGCAGTACGTC. It codes for CASSRTGTGAYEQYV.

The V and J genes are TRBV4-1 and TRBJ2-3; 9 positions match TRBD2. The CDR3 consists of 15 residues. Germline assignment: CDR1 MGHRA and CDR2 YSYEKL. J was trimmed by 4 bases and V by 4 bases; bases with no gene match: 6. CDR3 region: CASSRLAGGPDTQYF. The CDR3 DNA follows: TGCGCCAGCAGCCGCCTTGCGGGGGGGCCAGATACGCAGTATTTT.

This chain links TRBV4-3 with TRBJ1-2, with TRBD1 matching over 7 bases. V shed 1 base, J shed 6 bases, and the junction held 8 bases outside the gene matches. This CDR3 has 15 amino acids. In germline, CDR1 is LGHNA, CDR2 YSLEER. This chain's CDR3 is CASSQVRGREDGYTF. CDR3 DNA sequence: TGCGCCAGCAGCCAAGTTAGGGGGCGCGAGGATGGCTACACCTTC.

In its sample, this clone was seen once. The chain uses TRBV21-1 and TRBJ2-6; the DNA was not compared with TRBD2, the D call given in the table. TRBV21-1 is termed a pseudogene. The CDR3 length is 17 residues. The CDR3 DNA reads as TGTGCCAGCAGCAAAGCGGACCGGGAGGCAGGGGCCAACGTCCTGACTTTC. Translation gives CASSKADREAGANVLTF.

The rearrangement links TRBV11-3 to TRBJ1-2, with no clear D. The germline V gene has CDR1 SGHNT and CDR2 YENEEA. This CDR3 spans 11 amino acids. V was shortened by 8 bases and J by 6 bases, with 10 bases between the two germline ends. The CDR3 here is CASGKGDGYTF. CDR3 DNA: TGTGCCAGCGGCAAGGGAGATGGCTACACCTTC.

The chain uses TRBV28 and TRBJ1-1; D is perhaps TRBD1 (6 bases). This CDR3 region has 11 residues. Germline assignment: CDR1 MDHEN and CDR2 SYDVKM. The V end lost 3 bases, the J end lost 9 bases, and 8 bases lay between the germline ends. The DNA for the CDR3 is TGTGCCAGCAGTTTGAGGGGGAAAGCTTTCTTT. Translating gives CASSLRGKAFF.

This chain uses TRBV7-9 with TRBJ1-4; D unresolved. The germline gives CDR1 SEHNR, CDR2 FQNEAQ (reference sequence). The CDR3 extends over 13 amino acids. The germline V and J ends were trimmed by 5 bases and 6 bases, with 10 bases remaining between them. CDR3 bases: TGTGCCAGCAGCCTCGGGAACCATGAAAAACTGTTTTTT. It codes for CASSLGNHEKLFF.

On this clone: Other nucleotide sequences from this sample produce the same CDR3. J is TRBJ1-6 and V is TRBV7-9; TRBD1 is a possible D gene (6 bases). The CDR3 runs to 14 residues. Germline-derived CDR1 and CDR2 are SEHNR and FQNEAQ (reference sequence). Trimming took 4 bases from V and 7 from J, leaving 11 bases between them. The CDR3 spells CASSSGQENSPLHF. The DNA for the CDR3 is TGTGCCAGCAGCTCGGGACAAGAAAATTCACCCCTCCACTTT.

The CDR3 DNA sequence: TGCGCCAGCAGCTCGGGACATCGCACAGATACGCAGTATTTT. Its translation is CASSSGHRTDTQYF. The V and J genes are TRBV5-1 and TRBJ2-3, with a weak D call TRBD1 (6 bases). The V end lost 3 bases, the J end lost 1 base, and 9 bases lay between the germline ends. The CDR3 sequence is 14 residues long. Germline CDR1 SGHRS, CDR2 YFSETQ.

The chain has TRBV7-3 and TRBJ2-3; TRBD2 matches at 15 bases. This CDR3 comprises 16 residues. V lost 5 bases and J lost 5; bases outside the gene matches: 5. The germline V gene has CDR1 SGHTA and CDR2 FQGTGA. CDR3 nucleotide sequence: TGTGCCAGCAGCCTGGGACTAGCGGGGGGAATAGATACGCAGTATTTT. It is translated as CASSLGLAGGIDTQYF.

The gene calls are TRBV10-2 and TRBJ2-1, with D perhaps matching TRBD2 (6 bases). Germline assignment: CDR1 WSHSY and CDR2 SAAADI. The CDR3 loop spans 13 amino acids. The V gene lost 2 bases and the J gene lost 6 bases, with 8 bases spanning the gap. Written as DNA, the CDR3 is TGCGCCAGCAGTGAGACTAGCCGCAATGAGCAGTTCTTC. It yields the protein CASSETSRNEQFF.

The chain joins TRBV11-2 to TRBJ2-2, with D unclear. Looked up from germline, CDR1 is SGHAT and CDR2 is FQNNGV. CDR3 length: 14 residues. V was cut by 1 base and J by 9 bases, with 12 bases left in between. This chain's CDR3 is CASSLALLGRELFF. CDR3 bases: TGTGCCAGCAGCTTAGCTCTTCTAGGTCGGGAGCTGTTTTTT.

The chain joins TRBV9 to TRBJ2-1, with a tentative D call TRBD1 (5 bases). The CDR3 covers 15 residues. The germline gives CDR1 SGDLS, CDR2 YYNGEE. Deletions cut 0 bases from V and 7 bases from J, with 14 bases between. The CDR3 protein is CASSVEGSGMNEQFF. CDR3 in DNA: TGTGCCAGCAGCGTAGAAGGGTCAGGGATGAATGAGCAGTTCTTC.

The rearrangement links TRBV5-5 to TRBJ2-2, with 8 bases aligning to TRBD1. The CDR3 covers 14 residues. The V gene's germline CDR1 is SGHKS and CDR2 YYEKEE (reference sequence). Trimming took 3 bases from V and 7 from J; bases not matched to a gene: 5. This CDR3 is CASSSTGVGGELFF. DNA for the CDR3: TGTGCCAGCAGCTCGACAGGGGTTGGCGGGGAGCTGTTTTTT. Full variable domain (outside the CDR3, taken from reference TRBV5-5 and TRBJ2-2): DAGVTQSPTHLIKTRGQQVTLRCSPISGHKSVSWYQQVLGQGPQFIFQYYEKEERGRGNFPDRFSARQFPNYSSELNVNALLLGDSALYLCASSSTGVGGELFFGEGSRLTVL.

This clone has only a few counts. V gene TRBV6-6 combines with J gene TRBJ1-2; 8 bases agree with TRBD1. The CDR3 runs 14 residues. After removal of 1 base from V and 8 bases from J, the junction contained 6 bases not matched to a gene. Germline V lookup: CDR1 MNHNY, CDR2 SVGAGI (reference sequence). The CDR3, as DNA: TGTGCCAGCAGTTACTATGGACAGGGTGAGGGCTACACCTTC. Amino acids: CASSYYGQGEGYTF.

This chain connects TRBV5-1 to TRBJ1-1, with D possibly matching TRBD1 (5 bases). The CDR3 loop spans 14 amino acids. Looked up from germline, CDR1 is SGHRS and CDR2 is YFSETQ. V shed 4 bases and J shed 4 bases, with 14 bases lying between them. In DNA form, the CDR3 reads TGCGCCAGCAGCGAGCGGGGGTGGGTCACTGAAGCTTTCTTT. Translating it yields CASSERGWVTEAFF.

The chain carries TRBV6-5 and TRBJ2-7; 8 bases match TRBD1. V was clipped by 5 bases and J by 10 bases; unmatched bases: 10. The CDR3 runs 13 residues. Germline assignment: CDR1 MNHEY and CDR2 SVGAGI. The CDR3 spells CASSKPATGEQYF. CDR3 nucleotide sequence: TGTGCCAGCAGTAAACCGGCGACAGGGGAACAGTACTTC.

The V and J genes are TRBV25-1 and TRBJ2-5; D remains ambiguous. This CDR3 comprises 12 residues. The germline V gene encodes CDR1 MGHDK and CDR2 SYGVNS. The V gene lost 6 bases and the J gene lost 2 bases, with 7 bases spanning the gap. Here the CDR3 reads CASRGSQETQYF. CDR3 nucleotide sequence: TGTGCCAGCAGGGGCAGTCAAGAGACCCAGTACTTC.

About this clone: This same CDR3 is encoded by further DNA sequences in the sample. The chain combines TRBV6-5 with TRBJ1-2; 8 nucleotides agree with TRBD1. The CDR3 length is 13 residues. Germline V gene sequence: CDR1 MNHEY, CDR2 SVGAGI. Trimming cost V 0 bases and J 7 bases; bases outside gene matches: 1. This CDR3 reads CASSYSDRVGYTF. The CDR3 nucleotides are TGTGCCAGCAGTTACTCGGACAGGGTTGGCTACACCTTC.

The CDR3 DNA sequence: TGTGCCTGGAGTGCCGCCGGGACTAAGAACACTGAAGCTTTCTTT. Translated: CAWSAAGTKNTEAFF. The chain employs TRBV30 and TRBJ1-1, with a tentative D call TRBD1 (5 bases). The CDR3 length is 15 residues. CDR1 and CDR2 from the germline V gene are GTSNPN and SVGIG (reference sequence). V was trimmed by 1 base and J by 1 base, leaving 13 bases between them. The full variable domain, in which reference TRBV30 and TRBJ1-1 provide the parts outside the CDR3, is SQTIHQWPATLVQPVGSPLSLECTVEGTSNPNLYWYRQAAGRGLQLLFYSVGIGQISSEVPQNLSASRPQDRQFILSSKKLLLSDSGFYLCAWSAAGTKNTEAFFGQGTRLTVV.

The CDR3 region has the DNA TGTGCCTGCAACCGGGACAGGACTCAAGAGACCCAGTACTTC. Translation: CACNRDRTQETQYF. The genes are TRBV30 and TRBJ2-5; 8 bases map to TRBD1. V lost 6 bases and J lost 2; bases outside the gene matches: 8. This CDR3 contains 14 residues. Germline CDR1 reads GTSNPN; CDR2 reads SVGIG (reference sequence).

V is TRBV7-9 and J is TRBJ2-2; D is unresolved. This CDR3 has 18 residues. Germline V CDR1 and CDR2: SEHNR, FQNEAQ (reference sequence). V lost 2 bases, J lost 4 bases, and 20 bases lay in between. CDR3 sequence: CASSLPQILQLFTGELFF. CDR3 in DNA: TGTGCCAGCAGCTTACCCCAGATCCTTCAGTTGTTCACCGGGGAGCTGTTTTTT.